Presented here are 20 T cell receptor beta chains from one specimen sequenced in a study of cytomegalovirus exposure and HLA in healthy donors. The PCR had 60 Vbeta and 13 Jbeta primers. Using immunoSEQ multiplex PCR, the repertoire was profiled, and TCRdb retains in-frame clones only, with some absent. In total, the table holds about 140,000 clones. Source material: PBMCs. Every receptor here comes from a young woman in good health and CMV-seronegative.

CDR3 coding DNA: TGTGCCAGCAGCTTCCAGATGCTGAACACTGAAGCTTTCTTT. As protein: CASSFQMLNTEAFF. V and J are TRBV11-2 and TRBJ1-1; no firm D call. From germline, CDR1 is SGHAT and CDR2 FQNNGV. V shed 3 bases and J shed 0 bases, with 8 bases lying between them. There are 14 residues in the CDR3.

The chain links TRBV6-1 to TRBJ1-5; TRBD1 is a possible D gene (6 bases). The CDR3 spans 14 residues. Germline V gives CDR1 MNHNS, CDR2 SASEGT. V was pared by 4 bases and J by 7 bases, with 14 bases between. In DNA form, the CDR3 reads TGTGCCAGCAGTGTGGGGGCCCTCAGGCAGCCCCAGCATTTT. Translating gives CASSVGALRQPQHF.

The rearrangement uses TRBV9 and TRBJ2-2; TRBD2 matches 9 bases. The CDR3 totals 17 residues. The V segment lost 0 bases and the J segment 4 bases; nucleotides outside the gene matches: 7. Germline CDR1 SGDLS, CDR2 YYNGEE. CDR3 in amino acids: CASSVDPLAGSTGELFF. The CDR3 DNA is TGTGCCAGCAGCGTAGATCCCCTAGCGGGAAGCACCGGGGAGCTGTTTTTT. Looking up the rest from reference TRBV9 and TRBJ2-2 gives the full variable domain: DSGVTQTPKHLITATGQRVTLRCSPRSGDLSVYWYQQSLDQGLQFLIQYYNGEERAKGNILERFSAQQFPDLHSELNLSSLELGDSALYFCASSVDPLAGSTGELFFGEGSRLTVL.

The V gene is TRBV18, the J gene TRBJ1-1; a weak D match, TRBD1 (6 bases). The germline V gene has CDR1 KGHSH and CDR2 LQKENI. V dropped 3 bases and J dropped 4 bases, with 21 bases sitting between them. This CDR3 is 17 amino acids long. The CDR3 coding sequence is TGTGCCAGCTCACCCCCTCAAAGATTGTCAGGGGTCACTGAAGCTTTCTTT. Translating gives CASSPPQRLSGVTEAFF.

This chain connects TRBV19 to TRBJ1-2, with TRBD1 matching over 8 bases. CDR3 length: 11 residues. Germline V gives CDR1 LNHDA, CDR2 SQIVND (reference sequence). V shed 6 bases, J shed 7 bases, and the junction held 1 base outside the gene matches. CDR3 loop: CASRDRVGYTF. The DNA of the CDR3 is TGTGCCAGTAGGGACAGGGTTGGCTACACCTTC.

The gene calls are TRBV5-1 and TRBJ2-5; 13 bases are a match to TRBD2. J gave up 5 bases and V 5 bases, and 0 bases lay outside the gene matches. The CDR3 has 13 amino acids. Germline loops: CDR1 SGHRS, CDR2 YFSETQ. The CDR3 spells CASRTSGRETQYF. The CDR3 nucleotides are TGCGCCAGCAGGACTAGCGGGAGGGAGACCCAGTACTTC.

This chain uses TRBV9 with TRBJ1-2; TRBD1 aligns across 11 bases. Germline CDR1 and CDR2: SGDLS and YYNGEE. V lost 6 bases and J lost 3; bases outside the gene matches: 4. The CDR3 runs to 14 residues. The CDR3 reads CASNGQGAYYGYTF. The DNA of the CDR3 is TGTGCCAGCAACGGACAGGGGGCTTACTATGGCTACACCTTC.

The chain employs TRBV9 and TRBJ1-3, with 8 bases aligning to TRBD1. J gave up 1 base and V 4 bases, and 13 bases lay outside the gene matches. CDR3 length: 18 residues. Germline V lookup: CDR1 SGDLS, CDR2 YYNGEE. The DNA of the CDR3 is TGTGCCAGCAGCCCTAACATTAACAGGGGGGAGTCTGGAAACACCATATATTTT. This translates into CASSPNINRGESGNTIYF.

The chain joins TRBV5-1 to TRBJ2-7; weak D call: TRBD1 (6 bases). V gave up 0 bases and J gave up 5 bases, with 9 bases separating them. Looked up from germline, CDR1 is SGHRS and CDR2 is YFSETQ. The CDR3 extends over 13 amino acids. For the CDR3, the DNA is TGCGCCAGCAGCTTGGGGGGGCCGGACGAGCAGTACTTC. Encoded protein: CASSLGGPDEQYF. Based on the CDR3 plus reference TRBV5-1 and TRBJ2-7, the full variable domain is KAGVTQTPRYLIKTRGQQVTLSCSPISGHRSVSWYQQTPGQGLQFLFEYFSETQRNKGNFPGRFSGRQFSNSRSEMNVSTLELGDSALYLCASSLGGPDEQYFGPGTRLTVT.

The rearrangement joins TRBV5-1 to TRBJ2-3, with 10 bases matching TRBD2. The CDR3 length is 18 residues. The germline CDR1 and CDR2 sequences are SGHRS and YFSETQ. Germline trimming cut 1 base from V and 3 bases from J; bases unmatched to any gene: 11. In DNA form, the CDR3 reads TGCGCCAGCAGCTTGATTACCTCGACTAGCGGGCGAACAGATACGCAGTATTTT. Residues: CASSLITSTSGRTDTQYF.

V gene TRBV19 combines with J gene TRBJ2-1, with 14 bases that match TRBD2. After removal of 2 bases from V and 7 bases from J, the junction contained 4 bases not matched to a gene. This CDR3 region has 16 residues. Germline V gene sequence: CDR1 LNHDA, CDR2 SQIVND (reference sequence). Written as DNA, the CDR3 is TGTGCCAGTAGTATACGCCGACTAGCGGGAGGGAATGAGCAGTTCTTC. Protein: CASSIRRLAGGNEQFF.

CDR3 sequence reads: CASSYSLAGGQTEQFF. The CDR3 nucleotides read TGTGCCAGCAGTTACTCACTAGCGGGAGGACAAACTGAGCAGTTCTTC. The chain combines TRBV6-5 with TRBJ2-1; 12 bases match TRBD2. V shed 0 bases and J 9 bases; nucleotides not matched to a gene: 6. The V gene's germline CDR1 is MNHEY and CDR2 SVGAGI. CDR3 length: 16 amino acids.

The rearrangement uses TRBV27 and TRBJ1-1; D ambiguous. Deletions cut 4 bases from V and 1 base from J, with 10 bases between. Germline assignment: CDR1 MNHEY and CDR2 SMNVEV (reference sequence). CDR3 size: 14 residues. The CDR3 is CASSSLRGNTEAFF. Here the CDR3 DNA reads TGTGCCAGCAGTTCCCTAAGAGGGAACACTGAAGCTTTCTTT.

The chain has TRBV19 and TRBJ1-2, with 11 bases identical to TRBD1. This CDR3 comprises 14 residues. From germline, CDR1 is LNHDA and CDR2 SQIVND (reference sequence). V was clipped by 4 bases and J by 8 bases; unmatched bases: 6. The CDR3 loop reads CASSTQGQGEGYTF. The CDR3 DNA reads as TGTGCCAGTAGTACGCAGGGACAGGGGGAGGGCTACACCTTC. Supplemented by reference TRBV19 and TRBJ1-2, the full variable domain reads DGGITQSPKYLFRKEGQNVTLSCEQNLNHDAMYWYRQDPGQGLRLIYYSQIVNDFQKGDIAEGYSVSREKKESFPLTVTSAQKNPTAFYLCASSTQGQGEGYTFGSGTRLTVV.

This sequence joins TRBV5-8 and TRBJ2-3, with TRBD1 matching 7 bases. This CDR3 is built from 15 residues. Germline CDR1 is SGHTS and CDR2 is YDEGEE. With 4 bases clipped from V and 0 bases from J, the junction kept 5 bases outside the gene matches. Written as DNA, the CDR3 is TGTGCCAGCAGCCCGGGGACAGCGAGCACAGATACGCAGTATTTT. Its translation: CASSPGTASTDTQYF.

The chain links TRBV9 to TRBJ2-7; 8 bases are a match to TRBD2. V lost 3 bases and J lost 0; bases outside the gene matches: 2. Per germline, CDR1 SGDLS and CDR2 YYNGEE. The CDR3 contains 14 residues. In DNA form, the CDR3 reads TGTGCCAGCAGCGGCAGCGGGAGCTCCTACGAGCAGTACTTC. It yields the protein CASSGSGSSYEQYF.

The CDR3 sequence is CASSFTGGNTGELFF. The CDR3 region has the DNA TGTGCCAGCAGCTTTACAGGGGGCAACACCGGGGAGCTGTTTTTT. The genes are TRBV7-2 and TRBJ2-2, with 9 bases aligning to TRBD1. There are 15 residues in the CDR3. V lost 3 bases and J lost 2; bases outside the gene matches: 1. Germline V CDR1 and CDR2: SGHTA, FQGNSA.

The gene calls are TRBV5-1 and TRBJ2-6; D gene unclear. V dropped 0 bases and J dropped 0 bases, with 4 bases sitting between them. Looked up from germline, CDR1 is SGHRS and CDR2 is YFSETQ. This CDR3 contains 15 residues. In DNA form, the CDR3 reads TGCGCCAGCAGCTTGGGAGGCTCTGGGGCCAACGTCCTGACTTTC. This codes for CASSLGGSGANVLTF.

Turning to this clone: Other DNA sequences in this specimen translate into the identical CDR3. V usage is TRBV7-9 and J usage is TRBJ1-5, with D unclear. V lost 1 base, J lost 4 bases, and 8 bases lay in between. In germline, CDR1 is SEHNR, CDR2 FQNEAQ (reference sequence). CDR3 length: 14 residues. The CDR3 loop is CASSLGGGNQPQHF. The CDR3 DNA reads TGTGCCAGCAGCTTAGGTGGCGGTAATCAGCCCCAGCATTTT.

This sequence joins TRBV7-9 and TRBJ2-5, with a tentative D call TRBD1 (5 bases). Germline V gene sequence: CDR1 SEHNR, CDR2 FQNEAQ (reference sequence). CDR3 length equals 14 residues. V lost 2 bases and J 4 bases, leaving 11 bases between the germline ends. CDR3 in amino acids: CASSLTTERETQYF. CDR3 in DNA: TGTGCCAGCAGCTTAACGACAGAGCGAGAGACCCAGTACTTC.